Described below is a single TCR beta chain sequence and its context. Its matching antigen is unknown. Time point here: cycle 4 day 1 (C4D1), after more than five weeks of nivolumab. After autologous stem cell transplantation all patients relapsed, and prior brentuximab vedotin exposure differed between cohorts. This sample was included in a study of PD-1 blockade in classical Hodgkin lymphoma. Study results and caveats: Nivolumab initiated under 1 year post-ASCT led to patient exclusion.

Only in-frame clones appear in the TCRdb table, and some are missing; sequencing was by immunoSEQ multiplex PCR. Here the sample spans approximately 41,000 clones, around two thirds being singletons. CDR1 is ENHRY and CDR2 is SYGVKD in the germline V gene. V shed 11 bases and J shed 2 bases, with 18 bases lying between them. This CDR3 has 14 amino acids. This sample comprised peripheral blood mononuclear cells (PBMCs), obtained before the fourth cycle of nivolumab. This clonotype was sampled from a human donor with classical Hodgkin lymphoma. V and J are TRBV10-3 and TRBJ1-1; no clear D gene. The CDR3 DNA reads as TGTGCCGCTGGAAGGACCGACGATAACACTGAAGCTTTCTTT. Protein sequence: CAAGRTDDNTEAFF.